The present T cell receptor (beta chain) was sequenced within a study of blood T cell repertoires in COVID-19 (dated by TCRdb to the early 2020s). Study-wide context: Samples from collaborators originated in the United States, Italy and Spain and spanned both the acute and convalescent phases of COVID-19. The prospective study material was composed of cDNA or gDNA derived from T cells, B-cell-depleted T cells, or PBMCs. Subjects who had been exposed to COVID-19, were actively infected with it, or had recovered from it provided the deeply sampled blood TCRbeta repertoires that made up the dataset. The repertoires were made available in a free public database intended to serve as a resource for research on the immune response to SARS-CoV-2. Samples were obtained from the ongoing ImmuneRACE study (first 160 participants) and from roughly 1,300 subjects provided by 6 global collaborators. A de-identified subject ID, COVID-19 status, age in years and sex were almost always included in the sample metadata. Where available, HLA class I and class II types were taken from metadata supplied by the sample provider and were not determined by assay-based typing.

TCRbeta CDR3 regions were amplified from genomic DNA by means of the immunoSEQ Assay, a bias-controlled multiplex PCR. The published analysis was carried out like this. The number of nucleated cells in each sample was estimated by amplification of reference gene primers within the assay. To quantify the absolute abundance of each unique TCRbeta CDR3 rearrangement, sequence reads were collapsed and filtered. For each sample, productive Simpson clonality was calculated by taking the square root of Simpson's diversity index across productive rearrangements. Drawn from immuneACCESS, this table holds only the in-frame rearrangements with V and J called that TCRdb kept. Clones are partly lost; checked studies trace under half to an unresolved V gene and leave the rest unexplained. V and J calls and clone size come straight from that table; D and trimming were deduced from the DNA. This sample holds over 350,000 clones; around nine tenths were observed only once. The ten most abundant clones make up around 1.2% of the sample.

Including the terminal cysteine and phenylalanine, the CDR3 comprises 12 residues. Only the CDR3 portion is preserved as DNA: 36 bases, with reading frame beginning at the first base. V gives up 4 bases and J gives up 8 bases, and the segment between their germline ends measures 11 bases. The germline V gene sets CDR1 to KGHSH and CDR2 to LQKENI. This clone was picked up one time. Its specific antigen is unknown. No base-level quality is on record; no much larger clone is a single base apart. Participants in the prospective study were aged roughly 18 to 100 years, lived in more than 20 United States geographic areas, and enrolled through a virtual design. Cohort assignment in the prospective study relied on participant-reported clinical history from a screening survey and a study questionnaire. Recovered participants in ImmuneRACE Cohort 3 were defined as having two consecutive negative NP/OP PCR tests, clearance from a healthcare professional, or resolution of symptoms. Each participant in the prospective study had whole blood, serum and a nasopharyngeal or oropharyngeal swab collected by mobile phlebotomists. Additional blood draws and questionnaires over an approximately 2-month period could optionally be provided by prospective study participants. Before DNA extraction, prospective study blood samples were shipped either frozen or at room temperature.

Beyond this particular receptor, the publication reports: The amount of clinical and demographic metadata varied by source and participant and was provided uncurated.

The specimen was PBMCs or T cells enriched from blood (not recorded which). This TCR derives from a woman aged 18-35 years who had recovered from COVID-19. The sequence links TRBV18 to TRBJ2-5, with no confidently assigned D gene. The CDR3 protein is CASSQTAPTQYF. The nucleotide sequence reads as follows: TGTGCCAGCTCACAAACCGCGCCCACCCAGTACTTC.